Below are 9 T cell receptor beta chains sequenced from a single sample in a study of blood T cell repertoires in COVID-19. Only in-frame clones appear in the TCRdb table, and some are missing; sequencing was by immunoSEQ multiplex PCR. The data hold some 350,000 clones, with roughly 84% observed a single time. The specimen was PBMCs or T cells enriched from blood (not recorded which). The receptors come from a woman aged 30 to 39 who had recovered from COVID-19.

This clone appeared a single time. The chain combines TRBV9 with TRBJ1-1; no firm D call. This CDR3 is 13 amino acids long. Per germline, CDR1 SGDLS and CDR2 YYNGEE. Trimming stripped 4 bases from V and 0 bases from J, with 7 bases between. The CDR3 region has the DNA TGTGCCAGCAGCCCCCGTATGAACACTGAAGCTTTCTTT. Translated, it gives CASSPRMNTEAFF.

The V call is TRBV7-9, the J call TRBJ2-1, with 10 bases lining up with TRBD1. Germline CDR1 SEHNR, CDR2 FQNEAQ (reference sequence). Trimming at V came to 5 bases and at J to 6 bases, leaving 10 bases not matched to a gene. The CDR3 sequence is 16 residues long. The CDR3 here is CASSSPGTGVINEQFF. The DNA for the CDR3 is TGTGCCAGCAGCAGCCCCGGGACAGGGGTAATCAATGAGCAGTTCTTC.

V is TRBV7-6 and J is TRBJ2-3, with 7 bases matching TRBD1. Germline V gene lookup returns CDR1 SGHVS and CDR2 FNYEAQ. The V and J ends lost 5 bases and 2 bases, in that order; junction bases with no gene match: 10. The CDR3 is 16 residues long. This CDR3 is CASSPRQGPYTDTQYF. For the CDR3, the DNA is TGTGCCAGCAGCCCACGACAGGGCCCCTACACAGATACGCAGTATTTT.

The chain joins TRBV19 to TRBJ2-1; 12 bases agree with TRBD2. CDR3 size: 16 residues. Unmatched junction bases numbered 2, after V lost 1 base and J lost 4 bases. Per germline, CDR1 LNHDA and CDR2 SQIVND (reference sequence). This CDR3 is CASSIVTSGGYNEQFF. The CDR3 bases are TGTGCCAGTAGTATAGTCACTAGCGGGGGGTACAATGAGCAGTTCTTC.

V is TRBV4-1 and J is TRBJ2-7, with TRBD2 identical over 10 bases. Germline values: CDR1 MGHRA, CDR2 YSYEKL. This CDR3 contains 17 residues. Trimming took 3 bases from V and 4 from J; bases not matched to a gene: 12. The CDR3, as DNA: TGCGCCAGCAGCCAGTTGGCTAGCGGGAGTCCTAAGTACGAGCAGTACTTC. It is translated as CASSQLASGSPKYEQYF.

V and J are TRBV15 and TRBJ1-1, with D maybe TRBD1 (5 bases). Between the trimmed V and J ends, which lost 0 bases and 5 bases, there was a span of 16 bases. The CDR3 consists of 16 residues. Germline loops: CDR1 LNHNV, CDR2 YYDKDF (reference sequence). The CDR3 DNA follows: TGTGCCACCAGCAGAGATCAGGGCAGGGTAAGAACTGAAGCTTTCTTT. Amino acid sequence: CATSRDQGRVRTEAFF.

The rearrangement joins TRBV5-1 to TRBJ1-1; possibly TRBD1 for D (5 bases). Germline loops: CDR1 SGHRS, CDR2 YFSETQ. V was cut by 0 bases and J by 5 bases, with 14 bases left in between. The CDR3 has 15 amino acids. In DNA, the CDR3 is TGCGCCAGCAGCTTGGCGGGGGGAACGAGGACTGAAGCTTTCTTT. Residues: CASSLAGGTRTEAFF. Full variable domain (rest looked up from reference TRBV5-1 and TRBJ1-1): KAGVTQTPRYLIKTRGQQVTLSCSPISGHRSVSWYQQTPGQGLQFLFEYFSETQRNKGNFPGRFSGRQFSNSRSEMNVSTLELGDSALYLCASSLAGGTRTEAFFGQGTRLTVV.

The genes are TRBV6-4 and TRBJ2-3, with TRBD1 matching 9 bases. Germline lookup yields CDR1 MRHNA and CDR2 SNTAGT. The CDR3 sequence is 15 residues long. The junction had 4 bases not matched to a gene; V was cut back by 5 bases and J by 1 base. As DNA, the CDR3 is TGTGCCAGCAGTAACCGGGACAGGGGCACAGATACGCAGTATTTT. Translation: CASSNRDRGTDTQYF.

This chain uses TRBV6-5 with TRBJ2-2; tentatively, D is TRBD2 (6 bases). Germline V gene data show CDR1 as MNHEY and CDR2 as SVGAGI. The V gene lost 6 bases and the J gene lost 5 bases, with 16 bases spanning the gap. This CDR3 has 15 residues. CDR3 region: CASRAPGRETGELFF. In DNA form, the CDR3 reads TGTGCCAGCAGGGCCCCCGGGAGAGAGACCGGGGAGCTGTTTTTT.